The rows below give T cell receptor beta chains drawn from one sample of a study of blood T cell repertoires in COVID-19. Assay used: immunoSEQ multiplex PCR; TCRdb lists only in-frame clones, some missing. This repertoire shows about 280,000 clones, over 75% found once; its top ten account for 4.5% to 5.5%. Material for sequencing was peripheral blood. The receptors derive from a man aged 45-65 years with active or convalescent COVID-19. Both conserved end residues are part of each CDR3. Fields, in order: D gene, V gene, J gene, clone size, CDR3 DNA, CDR3 protein. The D gene is left open where the match is weak. Part of the rows lack a size; the others show once, few, many or a class for expanded clones.

D: TRBD2; V: TRBV4-1; J: TRBJ2-3; size: -; DNA: TGCGCCAGCAGCCGACTAGCGGGACAGGATGATACGCAGTATTTT; CDR3: CASSRLAGQDDTQYF
D: TRBD2; V: TRBV11-2; J: TRBJ2-1; size: -; DNA: TGTGCCAGCCGTAACTGGGGACTAGCGGAAAATGAGCAGTTCTTC; CDR3: CASRNWGLAENEQFF
D: TRBD1; V: TRBV28; J: TRBJ1-2; size: -; DNA: TGTGCCAGCAGACAGGGGGCCTACCCCCTATATGGCTACACCTTC; CDR3: CASRQGAYPLYGYTF
D: TRBD1; V: TRBV18; J: TRBJ2-5; size: -; DNA: TGTGCCAGCTCACGGGGGACAGGCCAAGAGACCCAGTACTTC; CDR3: CASSRGTGQETQYF
D: TRBD1; V: TRBV7-2; J: TRBJ2-5; size: -; DNA: TGTGCCAGCAGTATAAAGACAGGGGCACAAGAGACCCAGTACTTC; CDR3: CASSIKTGAQETQYF
D: -; V: TRBV3-1/TRBV3-2; J: TRBJ2-1; size: -; DNA: TGTGCCAGCAGCAGTTTACTAGAAAGGCAGTTCTTC; CDR3: CASSSLLERQFF
D: -; V: TRBV2; J: TRBJ1-5; size: -; DNA: TGTGCCAGCAGTCGCACAGGTGGCAATCAGCCCCAGCATTTT; CDR3: CASSRTGGNQPQHF
D: TRBD2; V: TRBV3-1/TRBV3-2; J: TRBJ2-7; size: -; DNA: TGTGCCAGCAGCCCAGGGAGCGGGATGTCCTACGAGCAGTACTTC; CDR3: CASSPGSGMSYEQYF
D: -; V: TRBV4-1; J: TRBJ2-5; size: -; DNA: TGCGCCAGCAGGGGACTGCAAGAGACCCAGTACTTC; CDR3: CASRGLQETQYF
D: -; V: TRBV25-1; J: TRBJ1-3; size: -; DNA: TGTGCCAGCGCGGGGACCCTCTCTGGAAACACCATATATTTT; CDR3: CASAGTLSGNTIYF
D: -; V: TRBV7-9; J: TRBJ2-3; size: -; DNA: TGTGCCAGCAGCTTACTAGGTACGCAGTATTTT; CDR3: CASSLLGTQYF
D: -; V: TRBV19; J: TRBJ2-4; size: -; DNA: TGTGCCAGTAGTTCCAGGACTCTGGAGGGCATTCAGTACTTC; CDR3: CASSSRTLEGIQYF
D: -; V: TRBV11-2; J: TRBJ2-7; size: -; DNA: TGTGCCAGCAGCTCCCGCTACGAGCAGTACTTC; CDR3: CASSSRYEQYF
D: TRBD2; V: TRBV11-2; J: TRBJ2-3; size: -; DNA: TGTGCCAGCAGCTTGACTAGCGGGATTACCACAGATACGCAGTATTTT; CDR3: CASSLTSGITTDTQYF
D: -; V: TRBV7-6; J: TRBJ2-7; size: -; DNA: TGTGCCAGCAGCTCCTTGGCCGAGCAGTACTTC; CDR3: CASSSLAEQYF
D: TRBD1; V: TRBV5-3; J: TRBJ1-4; size: -; DNA: TGTGCCAGAAGCTCGACAGGGGGCGGGAAGAGCGGTGAAAAACTGTTTTTT; CDR3: CARSSTGGGKSGEKLFF
D: TRBD1; V: TRBV6-2/TRBV6-3; J: TRBJ1-4; size: -; DNA: TGTGCCAGCAGTTCCCAAGGACAGGCAACTAATGAAAAACTGTTTTTT; CDR3: CASSSQGQATNEKLFF
D: -; V: TRBV21-1; J: TRBJ2-5; size: -; DNA: TGTGCCAGCAGCAAAGCACAGACCTGGGAAGAGACCCAGTACTTC; CDR3: CASSKAQTWEETQYF
D: TRBD2; V: TRBV11-3; J: TRBJ2-3; size: -; DNA: TGTGCCAGCAGCTTAGATACGACTAGCGGGACAGATACGCAGTATTTT; CDR3: CASSLDTTSGTDTQYF
D: -; V: TRBV7-9; J: TRBJ1-2; size: once; DNA: TGTGCCAGCAGTTCAGGGTTACTTGAGGACCTCTATGGCTACACCTTC; CDR3: CASSSGLLEDLYGYTF
D: -; V: TRBV3-1/TRBV3-2; J: TRBJ2-7; size: -; DNA: TGTGCCAGCAGCCAACATACGGGACTTCCCTACGAGCAGTACTTC; CDR3: CASSQHTGLPYEQYF
D: -; V: TRBV18; J: TRBJ1-1; size: once; DNA: TGTGCCAGCTCTCCTGGACTAGGGGGGACTGAAGCTTTCTTT; CDR3: CASSPGLGGTEAFF
D: -; V: TRBV30; J: TRBJ2-7; size: -; DNA: TGTGCCTGGACGGCAGGGTACGAGCAGTACTTC; CDR3: CAWTAGYEQYF
D: -; V: TRBV19; J: TRBJ1-6; size: -; DNA: TGTGCCAGTAGTAACCTCGCGACAGGCGACCTCCATAATTCACCCCTCCACTTT; CDR3: CASSNLATGDLHNSPLHF
D: TRBD1; V: TRBV5-1; J: TRBJ2-7; size: -; DNA: TGCGCCAGCAGCTCAGGACAGGGGGCTGCCTACGAGCAGTACTTC; CDR3: CASSSGQGAAYEQYF
D: -; V: TRBV7-8; J: TRBJ2-7; size: -; DNA: TGTGCCAGCAGCTTAGTTAGCCGAGCCTACGAGCAGTACTTC; CDR3: CASSLVSRAYEQYF
D: TRBD1; V: TRBV19; J: TRBJ2-7; size: -; DNA: TGTGCCAGTAGTATTACGGGGACAGGGTCCTACGAGCAGTACTTC; CDR3: CASSITGTGSYEQYF
D: -; V: TRBV6-1; J: TRBJ2-1; size: -; DNA: TGTGCCAGCAGTGACGACAGTAGCTCCTACAATGAGCAGTTCTTC; CDR3: CASSDDSSSYNEQFF
D: TRBD2; V: TRBV11-2; J: TRBJ2-1; size: few; DNA: TGTGCCAGCAGCCCAGTGGGAGGGCCTCGGAATGAGCAGTTCTTC; CDR3: CASSPVGGPRNEQFF
D: -; V: TRBV7-9; J: TRBJ1-4; size: -; DNA: TGTGCCAGCAGCTTATGGGCAGGGGAAGGGTCTAATGAAAAACTGTTTTTT; CDR3: CASSLWAGEGSNEKLFF
D: -; V: TRBV30; J: TRBJ1-5; size: -; DNA: TGTGCCTGGACTGGGTATGGAGGACAGCCCCAGCATTTT; CDR3: CAWTGYGGQPQHF
D: -; V: TRBV5-1; J: TRBJ1-6; size: -; DNA: TGCGCCAGCTGGCCACTACTCTATAATTCACCCCTCCACTTT; CDR3: CASWPLLYNSPLHF
D: TRBD1; V: TRBV6-2/TRBV6-3; J: TRBJ1-4; size: -; DNA: TGTGCCAGCAGTGACAGGGGGCCCTCTAATGAAAAACTGTTTTTT; CDR3: CASSDRGPSNEKLFF
D: -; V: TRBV2; J: TRBJ2-1; size: -; DNA: TGTGCCAGCAGTGTTGGGCAGGAATCCTACAATGAGCAGTTCTTC; CDR3: CASSVGQESYNEQFF
D: -; V: TRBV27; J: TRBJ2-3; size: -; DNA: TGTGCCAGCAGTCTCGGGAGTTACACAGATACGCAGTATTTT; CDR3: CASSLGSYTDTQYF
D: -; V: TRBV2; J: TRBJ1-1; size: -; DNA: TGTGCCAGCAGTGAAGTCAAAGGGGCTGAAGCTTTCTTT; CDR3: CASSEVKGAEAFF
D: -; V: TRBV5-6; J: TRBJ1-1; size: -; DNA: TGTGCCAGCAGCTTGCCCCCCGGGAGGAACACTGAAGCTTTCTTT; CDR3: CASSLPPGRNTEAFF
D: -; V: TRBV19; J: TRBJ2-7; size: -; DNA: TGTGCCAGTTCACCTCGGGGGTCGTACGAGCAGTACTTC; CDR3: CASSPRGSYEQYF
D: TRBD2; V: TRBV28; J: TRBJ2-2; size: few; DNA: TGTGCCAGCAATAAACTAGCGCCGAACACCGGGGAGCTGTTTTTT; CDR3: CASNKLAPNTGELFF
D: TRBD2; V: TRBV30; J: TRBJ2-1; size: -; DNA: TGTGCCTGGACTAGCGGGAGATTTGGTGAGCAGTTCTTC; CDR3: CAWTSGRFGEQFF
D: TRBD1; V: TRBV14; J: TRBJ1-1; size: -; DNA: TGTGCCAGCAGCCTATTTGGGACAGGACGGGGTGAAGCTTTCTTT; CDR3: CASSLFGTGRGEAFF
D: -; V: TRBV6-5; J: TRBJ2-7; size: -; DNA: TGTGCCAGCAGTCCTCGCTCAGGGGCGAACGAGCAGTACTTC; CDR3: CASSPRSGANEQYF
D: -; V: TRBV14; J: TRBJ2-1; size: -; DNA: TGTGCCAGCAGCCGAACCCCGAGCTCCTACAATGAGCAGTTCTTC; CDR3: CASSRTPSSYNEQFF
D: -; V: TRBV11-2; J: TRBJ1-5; size: -; DNA: TGTGCCAGCAGCTTAGGATCGGGGGATCAGCCCCAGCATTTT; CDR3: CASSLGSGDQPQHF
D: -; V: TRBV3-1/TRBV3-2; J: TRBJ2-1; size: -; DNA: TGTGCCAGCAGCCTAACGGGACATTCTTACAATGAGCAGTTCTTC; CDR3: CASSLTGHSYNEQFF
D: -; V: TRBV28; J: TRBJ2-7; size: few; DNA: TGTGCCAGCATTAAGGGGGTTGTAGCGCCGATCTCCTACGAGCAGTACTTC; CDR3: CASIKGVVAPISYEQYF
D: TRBD2; V: TRBV5-6; J: TRBJ2-7; size: -; DNA: TGTGCCAGCAGCTTGGCTCGACTAGCGGTAGGCCACGAGCAGTACTTC; CDR3: CASSLARLAVGHEQYF
D: -; V: TRBV11-3; J: TRBJ1-5; size: -; DNA: TGTGCCAGCAGCCGTAGGGTGGGCACGGGAAATCAGCCCCAGCATTTT; CDR3: CASSRRVGTGNQPQHF
D: TRBD1; V: TRBV18; J: TRBJ2-7; size: -; DNA: TGTGCCAGCTCACAGTCCGGGACAGGGGACGAGCAGTACTTC; CDR3: CASSQSGTGDEQYF
D: TRBD1; V: TRBV19; J: TRBJ1-1; size: few; DNA: TGTGCCAGTAGTTTGGGACAGCAGAACACTGAAGCTTTCTTT; CDR3: CASSLGQQNTEAFF
D: -; V: TRBV5-1; J: TRBJ2-5; size: -; DNA: TGCGCCAGCAGCTTGGACAGCCAAGAGACCCAGTACTTC; CDR3: CASSLDSQETQYF